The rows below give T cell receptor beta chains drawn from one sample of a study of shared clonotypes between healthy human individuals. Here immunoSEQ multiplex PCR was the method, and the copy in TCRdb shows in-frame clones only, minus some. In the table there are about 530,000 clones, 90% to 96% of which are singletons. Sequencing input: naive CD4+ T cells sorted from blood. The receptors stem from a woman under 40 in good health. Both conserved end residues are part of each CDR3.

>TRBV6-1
CASSDVKWGLFF
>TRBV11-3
CASSLGQRESMDEQFF
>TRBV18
CASSRLAGVVYEQYF
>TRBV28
CASSQNTVYGYTF
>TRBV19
CASSRDFSVGQPQHF
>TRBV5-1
CASSLGQGTFSEQYF
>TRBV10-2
CASRAVPPYNEQFF
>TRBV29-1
CSVGYLTRANEQYF
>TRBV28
CASSLGLYYGYTF
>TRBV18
CASSQALQGDYGYTF
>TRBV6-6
CASSYRTSGSYEQYF
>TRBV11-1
CASSVEGDRAQYF
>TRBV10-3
CAISEGTGNEQFF
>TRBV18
CASSAQGGTGELFF
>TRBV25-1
CASSERTGTEKLFF
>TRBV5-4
CASSGGVRRGTGELFF
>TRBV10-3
CAIRTSGETQYF
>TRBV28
CASAGHTGWGEQYF
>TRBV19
CASSYRGATEAFF
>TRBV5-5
CASIVVTASNEQFF
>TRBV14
CASSRQSSSYNEQFF
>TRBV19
CATRDRGSTDTQYF
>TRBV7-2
CASSLGGTGGYGEQYF
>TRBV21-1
CASSTRTGKNTEAFF
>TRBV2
CASSEGWDRGNQPQHF
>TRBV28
CASTPFRDGMPILTGNTIYF
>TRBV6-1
CASRQGYSGNTIYF
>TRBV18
CASSRAGTGGSGANVLTF
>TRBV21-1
CASSPFGIAGNSYEQYF
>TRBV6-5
CASSYSASGRGYEQYF
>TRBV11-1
CASSSRTSGRFYTGELFF
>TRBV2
CASSASFSGNTIYF
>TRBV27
CASRQTGLNQPQHF
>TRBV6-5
CASSIRLAKNIQYF
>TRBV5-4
CASSLAGGSTDTQYF
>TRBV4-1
CASSQGRLALVHNEQFF
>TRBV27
CASSRGRSYGYTF
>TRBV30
CAWSSRATYNEQFF
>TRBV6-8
CASKIRGQDYEQYF
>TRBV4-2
CASSQQDSEFQPQHF
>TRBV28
CASSSPRTSGRAYEQYF
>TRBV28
CATNDRHATLSGANVLTF
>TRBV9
CASSVLAGGGYEQYF
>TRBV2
CASSQDRGRTYEQYF
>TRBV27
CASSLLDSSEQYF
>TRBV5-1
CASSLGPPYTDTQYF
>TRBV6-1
CASSETGLYGYTF
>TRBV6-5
CASRVAGGSYNEQFF
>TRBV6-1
CASSVVQGYGYTF
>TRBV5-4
CASSLAAGGYQETQYF
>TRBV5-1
CASSNRQGPSTDTQYF
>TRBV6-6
CASRYKGAGEKLFF
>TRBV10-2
CASRSGTSGRPWETQYF
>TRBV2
CASRTGTNSYNEQFF
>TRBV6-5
CASSYEGQGEGYTF
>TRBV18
CASSPGLQETQYF
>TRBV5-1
CASSRMIAGGRGNEQFF